This is a list of T cell receptor beta chains from one sample in a study of T cell responses to AZD1222 COVID-19 vaccine. Method: immunoSEQ multiplex PCR; TCRdb's copy keeps in-frame clones and lacks some. The sample comprises about 120,000 clones, 75% to 95% of which are singletons, and 2.8% rests with the top ten. This specimen consisted of peripheral blood, obtained on day 0 of AZD1222 vaccination. Receptors originate from an adult in good health. Each CDR3 is given with its conserved first and last residue. A D gene is named only where the DNA matches it firmly.

CDR3	DNA	V	J	D
CASSRLAGETYNEQFF	TGTGCCAGCAGCCGACTAGCGGGAGAAACCTACAATGAGCAGTTCTTC	TRBV3-1/TRBV3-2	TRBJ2-1	TRBD2
CASSGETTNTGELFF	TGCGCCAGCAGTGGGGAGACCACGAACACCGGGGAGCTGTTTTTT	TRBV10-1	TRBJ2-2	-
CASSLQASYEQYF	TGCGCCAGCAGCTTACAGGCTTCTTACGAGCAGTACTTC	TRBV5-1	TRBJ2-7	-
CSVSLRHGKTETQYF	TGCAGCGTTTCCCTTCGACATGGGAAAACAGAGACCCAGTACTTC	TRBV29-1	TRBJ2-5	-
CATRWDRGLNTEAFF	TGTGCCACCAGGTGGGACAGAGGGTTGAACACTGAAGCTTTCTTT	TRBV24-1	TRBJ1-1	TRBD1
CASSYSAYSGTEAFF	TGTGCCAGCAGTTATTCCGCCTACAGCGGCACTGAAGCTTTCTTT	TRBV6-5	TRBJ1-1	-
CASSDRTGNNSPLHF	TGTGCCAGCAGTGACCGGACAGGGAATAATTCACCCCTCCACTTT	TRBV2	TRBJ1-6	TRBD1
CASSLGLLYKQFF	TGTGCCAGCAGCTTAGGACTACTGTATAAGCAGTTCTTC	TRBV7-2	TRBJ2-1	-
CASSEGTSGSYEQYF	TGCGCCAGCAGTGAAGGGACTAGCGGATCCTACGAGCAGTACTTC	TRBV10-1	TRBJ2-7	TRBD2
CASSRTYVDYGYTF	TGTGCCAGCAGCCGTACCTATGTGGACTATGGCTACACCTTC	TRBV3-1/TRBV3-2	TRBJ1-2	-